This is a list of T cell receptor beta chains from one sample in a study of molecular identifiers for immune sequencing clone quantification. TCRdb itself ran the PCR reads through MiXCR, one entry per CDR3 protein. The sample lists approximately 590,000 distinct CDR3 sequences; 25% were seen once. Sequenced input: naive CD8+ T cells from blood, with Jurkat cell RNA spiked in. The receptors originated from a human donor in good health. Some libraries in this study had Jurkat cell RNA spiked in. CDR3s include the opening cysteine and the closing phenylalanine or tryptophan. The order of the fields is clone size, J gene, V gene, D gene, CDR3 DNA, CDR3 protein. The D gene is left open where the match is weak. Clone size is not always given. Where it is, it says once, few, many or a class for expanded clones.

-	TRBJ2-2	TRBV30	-	TGTGCCTGGACGACCACCGGGGAGCTGTCTTTT	CAWTTTGELSF
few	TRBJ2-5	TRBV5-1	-	TGCGCCAGCACAAGCCAGGGACCTCTGCCTCAAGAGACCCAGTACTTC	CASTSQGPLPQETQYF
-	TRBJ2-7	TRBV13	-	TGTGCCAGCAGCTTAACAGGGACGCACGAGCAGTACTTC	CASSLTGTHEQYF
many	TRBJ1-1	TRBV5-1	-	TGCGCCAGCAGCGGATACCCAGAGATGAACACTGAAGCTTTCTTT	CASSGYPEMNTEAFF
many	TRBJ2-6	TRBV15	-	TGTGCCACCAGCAGAGATTCGATTGTAGCTTCCGGGGCCAACGTCCTGACTTTC	CATSRDSIVASGANVLTF
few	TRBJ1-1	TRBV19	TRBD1	TGTGCCAGTAGTATAGGAGGACAGGACACTGAAGCTTTCTTT	CASSIGGQDTEAFF
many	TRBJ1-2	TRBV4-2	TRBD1	TGTGCCAGCAGCCAAGATCTTTCAGGGGGCTACTATGGCTACACCTTC	CASSQDLSGGYYGYTF
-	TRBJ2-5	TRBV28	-	TGTGCCAGCAGTTTTTTTGCAGCAGATGTGGAGACCCAGTACTTC	CASSFFAADVETQYF
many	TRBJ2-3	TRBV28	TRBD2	TGTGCCAGCACTCTGCCTGGGGACCTAGCGGGTAGGAATACGCAGTATTTT	CASTLPGDLAGRNTQYF
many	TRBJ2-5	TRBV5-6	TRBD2	TGTGCCAGCAGCTACAAACTAGCGGCCGAGACCCAGTACTTC	CASSYKLAAETQYF
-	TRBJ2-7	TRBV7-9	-	TGTGCCAGCAGCTCGGACCCCTCCTACGAGCAGTACTTC	CASSSDPSYEQYF
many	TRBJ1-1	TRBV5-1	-	TGCGCCAGCAGCTTGCCGGGAGGGGGTCGAGAAGCTTTCTTT	CASSLPGGGREAFF
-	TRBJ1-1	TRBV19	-	TGTGCCAGTAGTCCTCGGAGTTCCACTGAAGCTTTCTTT	CASSPRSSTEAFF
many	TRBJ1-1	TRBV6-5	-	TGTGCCAGCAGTTACCCGGGGGGGACTGAAGCTTTCTTT	CASSYPGGTEAFF
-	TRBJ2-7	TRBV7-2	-	TGTGCCAGCAGCCCAGCCCTGGCCCCCCCCGCCGCCGCGCCGTACTTC	CASSPALAPPAAAPYF
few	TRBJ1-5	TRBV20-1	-	TGCAGTGCTATGGCAGGGTTCGGTCAGCCCCAGCATTTT	CSAMAGFGQPQHF
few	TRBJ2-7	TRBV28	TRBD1	TGTGCCAGCAGACTTCAGGGGACAGGCTACGAGCAGTACTTC	CASRLQGTGYEQYF
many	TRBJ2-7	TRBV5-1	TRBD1	TGCGCCAGCAGCTTGGGGGCCCAGGGGGCCTACGAGCAGTACTTC	CASSLGAQGAYEQYF
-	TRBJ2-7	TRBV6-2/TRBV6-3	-	TGTGCCTCCGCGGTGGGCTACGAGCAGTACTTC	CASAVGYEQYF
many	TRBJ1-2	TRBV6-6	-	TGTGCCACCAAGAGAGGGAGGAACTATGGCTACACCTTC	CATKRGRNYGYTF
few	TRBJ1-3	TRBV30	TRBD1	TGTGCCTGGAGTACATGGGACAGGGCCTCTGGAAACACCATATATTTT	CAWSTWDRASGNTIYF
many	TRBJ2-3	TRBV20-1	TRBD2	TGCAGTGCCCGAGCTTTAGGACTAGCGGGAGATGAAGATACGCAGTATTTT	CSARALGLAGDEDTQYF
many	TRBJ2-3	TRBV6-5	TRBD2	TGTGCCAGCAGTAAGCTAGCGGGGGCCAGCACAGATACGCAGTATTTT	CASSKLAGASTDTQYF
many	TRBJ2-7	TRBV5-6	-	TGTGCCAGCAGCTTGGCCCACCGGGACCGTCCCTACGAGCAGTACTTC	CASSLAHRDRPYEQYF
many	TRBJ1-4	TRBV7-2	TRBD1	TGTGCCAGCAGCCCACTACCGCGGAGGGGGCAGGAGGAAAAACTGTTTTTT	CASSPLPRRGQEEKLFF
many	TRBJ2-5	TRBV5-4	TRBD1	TGTGCCAGCAGCTTGGATGTGACAGGGGAAGAGACCCAGTACTTC	CASSLDVTGEETQYF
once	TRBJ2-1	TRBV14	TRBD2	TGTGCCAGCAGCCTTGGCCCGGGACTAGCGGGAGGTGAGCAGTTCTTC	CASSLGPGLAGGEQFF
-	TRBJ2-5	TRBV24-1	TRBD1	TGTGCCCCCAGTGAGAGGACAGGCTTCCAAGCGCCCCAGTACTTC	CAPSERTGFQAPQYF
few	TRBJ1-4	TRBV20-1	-	TGCAGTGTTCCGACGGGGGGAGGTGAAAAACTGTTTTTT	CSVPTGGGEKLFF
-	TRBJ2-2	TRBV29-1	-	TGCAGCGTTGAAAAGGGCGGGGCGAACACCGGGGAGCTGTTTTTT	CSVEKGGANTGELFF
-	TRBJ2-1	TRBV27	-	TGTGCCAGCAGTTCCGGGACAAGATCCTACAATGAGCAGTTCTTC	CASSSGTRSYNEQFF
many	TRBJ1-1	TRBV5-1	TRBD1	TGCGCCAGCAGCCCGACAGGGGGCAAAATGAACACTGAAGCTTTCTTT	CASSPTGGKMNTEAFF
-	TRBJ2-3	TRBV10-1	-	TGCGCCAGCAGTGACCAATCTGGGGCAGATACGCAGTATTTT	CASSDQSGADTQYF
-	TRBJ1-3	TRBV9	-	TGTGCCAGCGGCAAAACCCGGGGCCTCTCTGGAAACACCATATATTTT	CASGKTRGLSGNTIYF
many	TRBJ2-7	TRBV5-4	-	TGTGCCAGCAGCTTGTTACTGGACGAGCAGTACTTC	CASSLLLDEQYF
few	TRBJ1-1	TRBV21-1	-	TGTGCCAGCGGGGACAGGGTAGGGACTGAAGCTTTCTTT	CASGDRVGTEAFF
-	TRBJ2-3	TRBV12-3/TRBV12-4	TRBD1	TGTGCCAGCAGTTTTGGGGACAGGTTCACAGATACGCAGTATTTT	CASSFGDRFTDTQYF
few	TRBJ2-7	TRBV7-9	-	TGTGCCAGCACGGAAAAGGGGGGTTCCGAGCAGTACTTC	CASTEKGGSEQYF
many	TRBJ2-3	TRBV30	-	TGTGCCTGGAGTGGGGACTGGGAAAGCACAGATACGCAGTATTTT	CAWSGDWESTDTQYF
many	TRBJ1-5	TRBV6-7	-	TGTGCCAGCAGCCGCTTAATCTTGCCCTCCCGTAAGGGACCCCAGCATTTT	CASSRLILPSRKGPQHF
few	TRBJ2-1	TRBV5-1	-	TGCGCCAGCAGCTTGGCAGGGCTAGTTAACGACAATGAGCAGTTCTTC	CASSLAGLVNDNEQFF
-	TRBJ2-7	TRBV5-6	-	TGTGCCAGCAGCTTGGCGGCCGCCGTGGAGCAGTACTTC	CASSLAAAVEQYF
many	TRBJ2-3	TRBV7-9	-	TGTGCCAGCAGCTTAAGGGTTGATACAGATACGCAGTATTTT	CASSLRVDTDTQYF